These 25 T cell receptor beta chains came from one sample sequenced in a study of CD8 T cells in ankylosing spondylitis. TCRdb reprocessed the 5' RACE reads via MiXCR and lists one record per CDR3 protein. The sample lists about 540,000 distinct CDR3 sequences, roughly an eighth occurring once. These receptors have no known antigen. Study outcomes and limitations: Seemingly distinctive of ankylosing spondylitis blood was a TCR beta motif formed by eight highly homologous variants.

Sequenced input: blood, either unsorted or a sorted T cell fraction (not recorded which). The receptors derive from a male donor with ankylosing spondylitis.

This clonotype has just a few counts. The chain recombines TRBV29-1 with TRBJ2-1; weak D call: TRBD2 (6 bases). This CDR3 has 13 residues. The V and J ends lost 8 bases and 8 bases respectively, with 19 bases between them. Germline lookup yields CDR1 SQVTM and CDR2 ANQGSEA. As DNA, the CDR3 is TGCAGCACTCTAGCGATAGAAGTCGATGAGCAGTTCTTC. Translation: CSTLAIEVDEQFF.

This rearrangement joins TRBV10-3 to TRBJ2-7; weak D call: TRBD1 (6 bases). The CDR3 is made up of 14 amino acids. Trimming left V 3 bases short and J 6 bases short, with 15 bases between. Germline CDR1 and CDR2: ENHRY and SYGVKD. The CDR3 region is CAISERQVLGEQYF. As DNA, the CDR3 is TGTGCCATCAGTGAACGACAGGTCCTCGGCGAGCAGTACTTC.

The rearrangement joins TRBV29-1 to TRBJ2-1, with 7 nucleotides matching TRBD2. Germline V gene sequence: CDR1 SQVTM, CDR2 ANQGSEA. Trimming at V came to 1 base and at J to 0 bases, leaving 6 bases not matched to a gene. The CDR3 consists of 16 residues. The CDR3 region has the DNA TGCAGCGTTGAAGGGGACTACACGAGCTCCTACAATGAGCAGTTCTTC. It encodes CSVEGDYTSSYNEQFF.

This clonotype has only a few counts. J is TRBJ1-5 and V is TRBV2; 8 bases align to TRBD1. CDR3 length: 13 amino acids. Germline CDR1 and CDR2: SNHLY and FYNNEI. V dropped 6 bases and J dropped 6; count of bases not matched to a gene: 4. DNA for the CDR3: TGTGCCAGCAGGGACAGGGCGATTCAGCCCCAGCATTTT. Translation gives CASRDRAIQPQHF.

CDR3 residues: CASSFHWGSSYNEQFF. The CDR3 region has the DNA TGTGCCAGCAGCTTTCATTGGGGGAGCTCCTACAATGAGCAGTTCTTC. V is TRBV12-3 or TRBV12-4 and J is TRBJ2-1, with D possibly being TRBD1 or TRBD2 (5 bases each). The CDR3 sequence is 16 residues long. Trimming took 6 bases from V and 0 from J, leaving 15 bases between them.

V usage is TRBV5-1 and J usage is TRBJ2-4, with 8 bases fitting TRBD1. This CDR3 region has 14 residues. Germline V gene data show CDR1 as SGHRS and CDR2 as YFSETQ. After removal of 3 bases from V and 5 bases from J, the junction contained 4 bases not matched to a gene. The CDR3 coding sequence is TGCGCCAGCAGCTCGGACAGGGAAGAAAACATTCAGTACTTC. It yields the protein CASSSDREENIQYF.

In this sample, this clonotype turned up a few times. The chain joins TRBV3-1 to TRBJ1-1; D is ambiguous. V dropped 2 bases and J dropped 7 bases, with 8 bases sitting between them. Per the germline V gene, CDR1 is LGHDT and CDR2 is YNNKEL (reference sequence). The CDR3 sequence is 12 residues long. In nucleotides, the CDR3 is TGTGCCAGCAGCCAACGCCCCCTTGAAGCTTTCTTT. This encodes CASSQRPLEAFF.

CDR3 amino acids: CASSLILVAGGRTGDEQFF. The CDR3 DNA sequence: TGCGCCAGCAGCTTGATCTTGGTAGCGGGAGGGCGAACAGGAGATGAGCAGTTCTTC. This chain uses TRBV5-1 with TRBJ2-1; the match to TRBD2 covers 11 bases. The germline CDR1 and CDR2 sequences are SGHRS and YFSETQ. The ends lost 1 base at V and 8 bases at J; junction bases unmatched: 17. The CDR3 contains 19 residues.

The rearrangement uses TRBV20-1 and TRBJ2-1; D is ambiguous. Germline loops: CDR1 DFQATT, CDR2 SNEGSKA (reference sequence). The V end was cut by 3 bases, the J end by 0 bases, with 9 bases between. The CDR3 extends over 14 amino acids. Written as DNA, the CDR3 is TGCAGTGCTAGCCATACGGTCTCCTACAATGAGCAGTTCTTC. Translated, it gives CSASHTVSYNEQFF.

J is TRBJ1-6 and V is TRBV27, with D tentatively TRBD1 (6 bases). Per germline, CDR1 MNHEY and CDR2 SMNVEV (reference sequence). With 6 bases removed from V and 4 bases from J, the gap between germline ends came to 10 bases. This CDR3 contains 14 residues. CDR3 amino acids: CASSQDRYNSPLHF. The CDR3 region has the DNA TGTGCCAGCAGCCAGGACAGATATAATTCACCCCTCCACTTT.

A few counts support this clonotype. The chain uses TRBV3-1 and TRBJ1-2; D might be TRBD1 (6 bases). The CDR3 has 15 residues. Germline V lookup: CDR1 LGHDT, CDR2 YNNKEL (reference sequence). V was trimmed by 7 bases and J by 7 bases, leaving 22 bases between them. CDR3 bases: TGTGCCAGCACCCCTAGGGGGGGGGCCGGCGCTGGCTACACCTTC. Translating gives CASTPRGGAGAGYTF. Supplemented by reference TRBV3-1 and TRBJ1-2, the full variable domain reads DTAVSQTPKYLVTQMGNDKSIKCEQNLGHDTMYWYKQDSKKFLKIMFSYNNKELIINETVPNRFSPKSPDKAHLNLHINSLELGDSAVYFCASTPRGGAGAGYTFGSGTRLTVV.

There are a few counts of this clonotype. The V call is TRBV2, the J call TRBJ2-5; TRBD2 matches at 10 bases. In germline, CDR1 is SNHLY, CDR2 FYNNEI. Trimming at V came to 6 bases and at J to 4 bases, leaving 5 bases not matched to a gene. This CDR3 has 14 residues. CDR3 protein: CASRRTSGGETQYF. The CDR3 region has the DNA TGTGCCAGCAGAAGGACTAGCGGAGGAGAGACCCAGTACTTC. Combining the CDR3 with reference TRBV2 and TRBJ2-5 gives the whole variable domain EPEVTQTPSHQVTQMGQEVILRCVPISNHLYFYWYRQILGQKVEFLVSFYNNEISEKSEIFDDQFSVERPDGSNFTLKIRSTKLEDSAMYFCASRRTSGGETQYFGPGTRLLVL.

The chain employs TRBV19 and TRBJ2-6; no definite D call. V lost 4 bases and J lost 0, with 4 bases in between. The length of the CDR3 is 14 residues. Germline V lookup: CDR1 LNHDA, CDR2 SQIVND (reference sequence). The DNA for the CDR3 is TGTGCCAGTAGTACCCCCTCTGGGGCCAACGTCCTGACTTTC. Amino acid sequence: CASSTPSGANVLTF.

The V call is TRBV7-9, the J call TRBJ1-6; D gene uncertain. There are 16 residues in the CDR3. From germline, CDR1 is SEHNR and CDR2 FQNEAQ (reference sequence). Trimming removed 7 bases at V and 5 bases at J, with 18 bases between. The CDR3 loop is CASIDAGSKHNSPLHF. CDR3 in DNA: TGTGCCAGCATCGACGCTGGCAGCAAACATAATTCACCCCTCCACTTT.

V is TRBV6-6 and J is TRBJ1-1; D is unclear. Germline V gives CDR1 MNHNY, CDR2 SVGAGI (reference sequence). The V end was cut by 6 bases, the J end by 2 bases, with 4 bases between. This CDR3 spans 11 amino acids. The CDR3 sequence is CASRINTEAFF. The DNA of the CDR3 is TGTGCCAGCAGAATTAACACTGAAGCTTTCTTT.

This clonotype was seen a handful of times. The rearrangement joins TRBV30 to TRBJ2-1; no reliable D call. CDR3 length: 14 amino acids. Trimming took off 7 bases at V and 4 bases at J, with 17 bases between the two ends. CDR1 is GTSNPN and CDR2 is SVGIG in the germline V gene (reference sequence). The DNA of the CDR3 is TGTGCCTATATGAGAAACACCCCTTACAATGAGCAGTTCTTC. This encodes CAYMRNTPYNEQFF.

The chain has TRBV6-1 and TRBJ1-5; D uncertain. The CDR3 consists of 14 residues. V was trimmed by 6 bases and J by 0 bases, leaving 9 bases between them. Germline CDR1 reads MNHNS; CDR2 reads SASEGT. The CDR3 bases are TGTGCCAGCAGAGTTCCCGATAGCAATCAGCCCCAGCATTTT. Its translation is CASRVPDSNQPQHF.

This clonotype was seen repeatedly, ten times or more. The chain has TRBV15 and TRBJ1-3, with D unresolved. The germline V gene encodes CDR1 LNHNV and CDR2 YYDKDF (reference sequence). The V end was cut by 6 bases, the J end by 5 bases, with 11 bases between. The CDR3 length is 13 residues. The CDR3 sequence is CATRASSRNTIYF. The CDR3 DNA sequence: TGTGCCACCAGGGCGTCCAGCAGAAACACCATATATTTT.

This sequence joins TRBV27 and TRBJ2-1; 9 nucleotides line up with TRBD2. The V gene end was trimmed by 4 bases and the J gene end by 12 bases; junction bases not matched to a gene: 13. Per the germline V gene, CDR1 is MNHEY and CDR2 is SMNVEV (reference sequence). The length of the CDR3 is 15 residues. CDR3 nucleotide sequence: TGTGCCAGCAGTTCCCCAGCGGGAGGATTAGGTTTGCAGTTCTTC. This gives the protein CASSSPAGGLGLQFF.

This clonotype was counted many times. V and J are TRBV5-1 and TRBJ2-2; 7 bases are a match to TRBD1. Germline V gives CDR1 SGHRS, CDR2 YFSETQ. V lost 3 bases and J lost 2; bases outside the gene matches: 1. The CDR3 extends over 14 amino acids. For the CDR3, the DNA is TGCGCCAGCAGCTGGGACAGAAACACCGGGGAGCTGTTTTTT. It is translated as CASSWDRNTGELFF.

This clonotype has a count of ten or more. The chain combines TRBV12-3 or TRBV12-4 with TRBJ2-3; no firm D call. The germline V and J ends were trimmed by 3 bases and 5 bases, with 6 bases remaining between them. The CDR3 has 12 residues. DNA for the CDR3: TGTGCCAGCAGTTTCATTATAGATACGCAGTATTTT. Translation: CASSFIIDTQYF.

This clonotype was seen many times. The V call is TRBV29-1, the J call TRBJ2-1; 7 bases line up with TRBD2. Germline lookup yields CDR1 SQVTM and CDR2 ANQGSEA. The CDR3 has 14 amino acids. V trimming: 3 bases; J trimming: 8 bases; junction bases outside the gene matches: 10. CDR3 amino acids: CSVDLRSGTHEQFF. CDR3 in DNA: TGCAGCGTTGATCTGAGGAGCGGGACCCATGAGCAGTTCTTC.

This clonotype was recorded many times. DNA of the CDR3: TGTGCCACCAGTCCAGGGACCCGACGGAATGAGCAGTTCTTC. This codes for CATSPGTRRNEQFF. The genes are TRBV24-1 and TRBJ2-1; either TRBD1 or TRBD2 may fit D (5 bases each). The germline V and J ends were trimmed by 6 bases and 7 bases, with 15 bases remaining between them. The CDR3 runs 14 residues. Germline CDR1 is KGHDR and CDR2 is SFDVKD.

The table lists this clonotype with many counts. The rearrangement joins TRBV7-8 to TRBJ2-5; 7 nucleotides match TRBD1. The CDR3 covers 15 residues. The V gene's germline CDR1 is SGHVS and CDR2 FQNEAQ. Trimming took 5 bases from V and 2 from J; bases not matched to a gene: 8. This chain's CDR3 is CASSRGGMAQETQYF. The CDR3 bases are TGTGCCAGCAGCAGAGGGGGCATGGCACAAGAGACCCAGTACTTC.

This clonotype occurred a few times. The chain couples TRBV19 to TRBJ2-2; D perhaps matches TRBD2 (5 bases). Trimming cost V 3 bases and J 4 bases, with 12 bases left between them. Germline CDR1 is LNHDA and CDR2 is SQIVND (reference sequence). This CDR3 comprises 15 residues. The CDR3 loop reads CASSIPLAGTGELFF. The CDR3 DNA follows: TGTGCCAGTAGTATCCCCCTTGCGGGCACCGGGGAGCTGTTTTTT.